This TCR beta chain was documented in a study of blood T cell repertoires in COVID-19. Looking at the study overall: Samples representing acute and convalescent COVID-19 were sourced from the United States, Italy and Spain.

Only in-frame clones appear in the TCRdb table, and some are missing; sequencing was by immunoSEQ multiplex PCR. The sample gives around 170,000 clones, about four fifths of which show up once; roughly 13% is in the top ten. Germline loops: CDR1 SEHNR, CDR2 FQNEAQ (reference sequence). The CDR3 has 18 amino acids. J gave up 1 base and V 4 bases, and 15 bases lay outside the gene matches. This chain links TRBV7-9 with TRBJ2-5; TRBD1 matches 7 bases. Input material: peripheral blood. This TCR was sampled from a man in his 70s who had recovered from COVID-19. As DNA, the CDR3 is TGTGCCAGCAGCTCTTTCCCCCGGGACAGCGATACCCAAGAGACCCAGTACTTC. This translates into CASSSFPRDSDTQETQYF.